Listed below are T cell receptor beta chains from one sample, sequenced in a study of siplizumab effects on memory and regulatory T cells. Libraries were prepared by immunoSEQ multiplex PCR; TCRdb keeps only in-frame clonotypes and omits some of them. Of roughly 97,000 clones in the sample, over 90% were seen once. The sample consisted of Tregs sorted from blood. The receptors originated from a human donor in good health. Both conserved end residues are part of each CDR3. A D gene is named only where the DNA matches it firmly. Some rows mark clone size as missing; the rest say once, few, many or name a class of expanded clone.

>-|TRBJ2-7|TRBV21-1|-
TGTGCCAGCAGCCACGACCCGGGGGGACAGGGTCGGTACCCACCCGGGAGCTCCTACGAGCAGTACTTC
CASSHDPGGQGRYPPGSSYEQYF
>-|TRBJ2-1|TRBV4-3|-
TGCGCCAGCAGGCACAGCGCCTCCTACAATGAGCAGTTCTTC
CASRHSASYNEQFF
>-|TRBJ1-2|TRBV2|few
TGTGCCAGCAGTCGAAGACAGGTGACTGGCTACACCTTC
CASSRRQVTGYTF
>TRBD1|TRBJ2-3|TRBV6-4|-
TGTGCCAGCAGCCGGGACAGGGCCACAGATACGCAGTATTTT
CASSRDRATDTQYF
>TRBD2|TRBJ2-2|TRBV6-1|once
TGTGCCAGCCGAAGCGGGGGGCTCTACACCGGGGAGCTGTTTTTT
CASRSGGLYTGELFF
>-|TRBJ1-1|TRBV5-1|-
TGCGCCAGCAGCACGGACAGCATGTTGAACACTGAAGCTTTCTTT
CASSTDSMLNTEAFF
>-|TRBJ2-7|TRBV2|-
TGTGCCAGCACAGGTAGGGCCCGAGGCTACGAGCAGTACTTC
CASTGRARGYEQYF
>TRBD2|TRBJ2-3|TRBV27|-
TGTGCCAGCACCGTTGGGTGGGGGGGTTCAGATACGCAGTATTTT
CASTVGWGGSDTQYF
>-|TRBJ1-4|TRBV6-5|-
TGTGCCAGCAGTATATACGAGAGTAATGAAAAACTGTTTTTT
CASSIYESNEKLFF
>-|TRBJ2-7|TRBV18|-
TGTGCCAGCTCACCGGACAGTTACGAGCAGTACTTC
CASSPDSYEQYF
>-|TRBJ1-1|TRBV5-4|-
TGTGCCAGCAGCTTGGCCGGGGGAGGTGAAGCTTTCTTT
CASSLAGGGEAFF
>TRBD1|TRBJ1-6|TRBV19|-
TGTGCCAGTGGAGGGGACAGAGCTTCACCCCTCCACTTT
CASGGDRASPLHF
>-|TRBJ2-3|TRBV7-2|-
TGTGCCAGCAGCTTAGTAGGAGGCACAGATACGCAGTATTTT
CASSLVGGTDTQYF
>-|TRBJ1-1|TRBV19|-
TGTGCCAGTAGTAAGAACCGGGCCGCGGCGTCCAAGAACACTGAAGCTTTCTTT
CASSKNRAAASKNTEAFF
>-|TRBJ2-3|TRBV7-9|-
TGTGCCAGCAGCCCCATTGGGGCGAGCACAGATACGCAGTATTTT
CASSPIGASTDTQYF
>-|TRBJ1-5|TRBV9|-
TGTGCCAGCAGCGTAGAGGGTGGCAATCAGCCCCAGCATTTT
CASSVEGGNQPQHF
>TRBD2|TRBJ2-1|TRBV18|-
TGTGCCAGCTCACTATGGACTAGCGGGGGAATCGGATCCTACAATGAGCAGTTCTTC
CASSLWTSGGIGSYNEQFF
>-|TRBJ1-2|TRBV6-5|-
TGTGCCAGCAGTTACGGGGGCGCGAACTATGGCTACACCTTC
CASSYGGANYGYTF
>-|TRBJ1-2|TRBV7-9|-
TGTGCCAGCAGCTCCACGGGACGTGCCGCGTATGGCTACACCTTC
CASSSTGRAAYGYTF
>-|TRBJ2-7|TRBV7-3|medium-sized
TGTGCCAGCAGCCCCAGGGGGGGCCTCATAGGGGCCGAGCAGTACTTC
CASSPRGGLIGAEQYF
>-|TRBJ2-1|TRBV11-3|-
TGTGCCAGCAGCCCGAAACCTGGGACGCTGCAGCAGTTCTTC
CASSPKPGTLQQFF
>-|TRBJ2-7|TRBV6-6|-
TGTGCCAGCAGTCGAACGGGGGCGGGGTACGAGCAGTACTTC
CASSRTGAGYEQYF
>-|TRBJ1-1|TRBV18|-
TGTGCCAGCTCACCGCTAGTTAGGAACACTGAAGCTTTCTTT
CASSPLVRNTEAFF
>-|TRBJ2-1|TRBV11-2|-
TGTGCCAGCAGCCTAATAGGGAGCGGTCGCTCCTACAATGAGCAGTTCTTC
CASSLIGSGRSYNEQFF
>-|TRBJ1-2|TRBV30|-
TGTGCCTGGAGTCTGGACAAGGGCTATGGCTACACCTTC
CAWSLDKGYGYTF
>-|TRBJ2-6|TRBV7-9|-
TGTGCCAGCAGCTTGGGCCTAGGTGGAGCCAACGTCCTGACTTTC
CASSLGLGGANVLTF
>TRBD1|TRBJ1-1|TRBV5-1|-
TGCGCCAGCAGCTGGACAGGGGAAGACACTGAAGCTTTCTTT
CASSWTGEDTEAFF
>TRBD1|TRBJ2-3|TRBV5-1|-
TGCGCCAGCAGCTTAATTCAGACAGGGAATACGCAGTATTTT
CASSLIQTGNTQYF
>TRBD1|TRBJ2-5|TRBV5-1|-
TGCGCCAGCAGCTTGGAGCCAGGGGGCGTAGAGACCCAGTACTTC
CASSLEPGGVETQYF
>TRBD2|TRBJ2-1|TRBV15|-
TGTGCCACCAGAAGAGGACTAGCGGGAGGTGTTACTGAGCAGTTCTTC
CATRRGLAGGVTEQFF
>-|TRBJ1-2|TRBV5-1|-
TGCGCCAGCAGCTTGGAAGGGCCTCTGGGCTATGGCTACACCTTC
CASSLEGPLGYGYTF
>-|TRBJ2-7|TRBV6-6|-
TGTGCCAGCAGTTACCAAACTCGGATGTACTCCTACGAGCAGTACTTC
CASSYQTRMYSYEQYF
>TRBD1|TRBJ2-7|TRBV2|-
TGTGCCAGCAGTGGGGACAGGGGGGACGAGCAGTACTTC
CASSGDRGDEQYF
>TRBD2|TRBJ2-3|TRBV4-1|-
TGCGCCAGCAGCCAAGCCCGACTAGCGGGAGGAGTGGGAGATACGCAGTATTTT
CASSQARLAGGVGDTQYF
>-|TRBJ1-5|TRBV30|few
TGTGCCTGGAGTGCTTACCTACAGGGAAACGGGAATCAGCCCCAGCATTTT
CAWSAYLQGNGNQPQHF
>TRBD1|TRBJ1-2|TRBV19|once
TGTGCCAGTAGGGGACAGGGTAACTATGGCTACACCTTC
CASRGQGNYGYTF
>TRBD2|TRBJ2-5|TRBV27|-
TGTGCCAGCTCCCCTTTTATACTAGCGGGGTCACAAGAGACCCAGTACTTC
CASSPFILAGSQETQYF
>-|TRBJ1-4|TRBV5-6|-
TGTGCCAGCAGCTTGGGGCGGGGGATAAAACTGTTTTTT
CASSLGRGIKLFF
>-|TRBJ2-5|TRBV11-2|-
TGTGCCAGCAGCCGAGGAGACAGACCTGCTGGGGAGACCCAGTACTTC
CASSRGDRPAGETQYF
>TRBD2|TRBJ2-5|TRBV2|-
TGTGCCAGCAGTGAAATTGGGGGGGAAGAGACCCAGTACTTC
CASSEIGGEETQYF
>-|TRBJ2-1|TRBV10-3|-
TGTGCCATCAATAGCGGCGGCAACAATGAGCAGTTCTTC
CAINSGGNNEQFF
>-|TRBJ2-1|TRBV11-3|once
TGTGCCAGCAGCCCCCCCGGATTGGATGAGCAGTTCTTC
CASSPPGLDEQFF
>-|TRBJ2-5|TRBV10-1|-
TGCGCCAGATTGACCGATGAAGAGACCCAGTACTTC
CARLTDEETQYF
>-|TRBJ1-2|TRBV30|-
TGTGCCTTCCGAACGGGGCAGGCCGCTAACTATGGCTACACCTTC
CAFRTGQAANYGYTF
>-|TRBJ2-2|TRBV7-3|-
TGTGCCAGCAGGAGGAGCAGGAACACCGGGGAGCTGTTTTTT
CASRRSRNTGELFF
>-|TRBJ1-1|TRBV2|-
TGTGCCAGCAGCGGGGTTGAAGCTTTCTTT
CASSGVEAFF
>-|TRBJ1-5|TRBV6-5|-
TGTGCCAGCAGGGGGGCTCGCAATCAGCCCCAGCATTTT
CASRGARNQPQHF
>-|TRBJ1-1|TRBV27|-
TGTGCCAGCAGTTTAGTAGGGACCACTGAAGCTTTCTTT
CASSLVGTTEAFF
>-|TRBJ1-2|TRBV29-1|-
TGCAGCGTTCGAACAGATGGCTACACCTTC
CSVRTDGYTF
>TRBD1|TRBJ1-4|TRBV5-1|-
TGCGCCAGCAGCCCAACAGGGGGCCGAGTTGAAAAACTGTTTTTT
CASSPTGGRVEKLFF
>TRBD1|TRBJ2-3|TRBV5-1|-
TGCGCCAGCAGCTTGGTAGGCAGGGGGCCAGATACGCAGTATTTT
CASSLVGRGPDTQYF
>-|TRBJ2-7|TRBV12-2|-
TGTGCAAGTCGCTTAGTGTTTTGGGAGACGGACACCTACGAGCAGTACTTC
CASRLVFWETDTYEQYF
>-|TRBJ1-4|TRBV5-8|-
TGTGCCAGCAGCCAAACGGACCGGAAAGAAAAACTGTTTTTT
CASSQTDRKEKLFF
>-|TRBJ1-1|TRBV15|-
TGTGCCACCAGCACGTGGGACACCCGAGGCACTGAAGCTTTCTTT
CATSTWDTRGTEAFF
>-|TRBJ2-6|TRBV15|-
TGTGCCACCGGGTTATCTGGGGCCAACGTCCTGACTTTC
CATGLSGANVLTF
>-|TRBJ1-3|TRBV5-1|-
TGCGCCAGCAGCTTGGGGGTTACGGGGGCTGGAAACACCATATATTTT
CASSLGVTGAGNTIYF
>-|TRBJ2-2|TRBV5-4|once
TGTGCCAGCAGCTCCAAGTATAAGGCCGGGGAGCTGTTTTTT
CASSSKYKAGELFF